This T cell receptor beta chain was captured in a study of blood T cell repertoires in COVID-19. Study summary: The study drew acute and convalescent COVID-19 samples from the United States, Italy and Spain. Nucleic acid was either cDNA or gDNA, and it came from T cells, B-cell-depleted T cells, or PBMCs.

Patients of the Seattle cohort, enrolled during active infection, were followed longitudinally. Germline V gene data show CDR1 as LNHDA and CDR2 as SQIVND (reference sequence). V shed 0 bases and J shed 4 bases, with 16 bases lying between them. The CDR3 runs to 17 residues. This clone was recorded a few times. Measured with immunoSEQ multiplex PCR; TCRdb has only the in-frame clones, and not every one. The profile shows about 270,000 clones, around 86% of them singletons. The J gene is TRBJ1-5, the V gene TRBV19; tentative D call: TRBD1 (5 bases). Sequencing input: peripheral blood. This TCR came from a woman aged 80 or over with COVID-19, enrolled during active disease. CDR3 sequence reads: CASSIDMGRVRNQPQHF. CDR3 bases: TGTGCCAGTAGTATAGATATGGGCAGGGTTAGAAATCAGCCCCAGCATTTT.